The T cell receptor (beta chain) under discussion was sequenced for a study of blood T cell repertoires in COVID-19. Study in general: Sources were T cells, B-cell-depleted T cells, or PBMCs; the material itself was cDNA or gDNA.

Trimming shortened V by 0 bases and J by 1 base, and 18 bases separated the two germline ends. Per germline, CDR1 KGHSH and CDR2 LQKENI. The CDR3 runs to 18 residues. Method: immunoSEQ multiplex PCR; TCRdb's copy keeps in-frame clones and lacks some. The sample holds roughly 200,000 clones; over 80% are singletons and the top ten take 6% to 7%. V gene TRBV18 combines with J gene TRBJ1-2; TRBD1 might be the D (5 bases). Sequenced sample: peripheral blood. This sequence was found in a woman in her thirties or forties with COVID-19, enrolled during active disease. The CDR3 nucleotides read TGTGCCAGCTCACCACCTGGGATACTGGCAGGGATTAACTATGGCTACACCTTC. Protein product: CASSPPGILAGINYGYTF.